This is a list of T cell receptor beta chains from one sample in a study of chemoradiotherapy in HPV16-positive cancers. TCRdb's copy holds only in-frame clones and misses some; the assay was immunoSEQ multiplex PCR. The profile covers about 22,000 clones, with 73% appearing a single time and around 2.5% taken by the ten largest. Sampling was conducted from a patient who underwent chemoradiotherapy. The source of these receptors is a human donor with HPV-associated anogenital cancer. CDR3s include the opening cysteine and the closing phenylalanine or tryptophan. The D gene is left open where the match is weak. Expanded clones are given a class, and other clones once, few, many or no size at all.

size | length | J | V | D | DNA | CDR3
- | 13 | TRBJ2-2 | TRBV9 | - | TGTGCCAGCAGCGCAGGACCGTCCGGGGAGCTGTTTTTT | CASSAGPSGELFF
once | 12 | TRBJ1-1 | TRBV28 | - | TGTGCCACCAGGGGACCCCAGACTAGCGCTTTCTTT | CATRGPQTSAFF
- | 12 | TRBJ1-2 | TRBV2 | - | TGTGCCGGGGGAACAGGGAGTCGTGGCTACACCTTC | CAGGTGSRGYTF
- | 12 | TRBJ2-1 | TRBV4-1 | - | TGCGCCAGCAGCCAAGTCGACAATGAGCAGTTCTTC | CASSQVDNEQFF
- | 15 | TRBJ1-5 | TRBV28 | - | TGTGCCAGCAGGGCCATGGGACACCACAATCAGCCCCAGCATTTT | CASRAMGHHNQPQHF
- | 13 | TRBJ2-7 | TRBV6-1 | TRBD1 | TGTGCCAGCAGCGACAGGGGGAATTACGAGCAGTACTTC | CASSDRGNYEQYF
few | 15 | TRBJ2-1 | TRBV6-6 | TRBD1 | TGTGCCAGCAGTTTCATGGGACAGGGGTTCAATGAGCAGTTCTTC | CASSFMGQGFNEQFF
few | 14 | TRBJ2-7 | TRBV7-2 | TRBD1 | TGTGCCAGCAGTTGGGGACAGGGGAGTTACGAGCAGTACTTC | CASSWGQGSYEQYF
- | 14 | TRBJ2-7 | TRBV5-4 | - | TGTGCCAGCAGCTTGTTCGGCGTTTCTGGCGAGCAGTACTTC | CASSLFGVSGEQYF
few | 14 | TRBJ2-1 | TRBV15 | TRBD1 | TGTGCCACCAGCAAGGGGGCTTTAGGGAATGAGCAGTTCTTC | CATSKGALGNEQFF
- | 15 | TRBJ1-4 | TRBV11-3 | TRBD1 | TGTGCCAGCAGCTTTACAGGGGTAGAAACGGAAAAACTGTTTTTT | CASSFTGVETEKLFF
- | 14 | TRBJ1-6 | TRBV27 | - | TGTGCCAGCAGTGTACAGGGTTATAATTCACCCCTCCACTTT | CASSVQGYNSPLHF
- | 15 | TRBJ2-7 | TRBV11-2 | TRBD1 | TGTGCCAGCAGCTTAGATGGGACAGATACCTACGAGCAGTACTTC | CASSLDGTDTYEQYF
- | 18 | TRBJ1-6 | TRBV15 | - | TGTGCCACCAGCAGCACATTCGGGGGGGACACGGCTTTGTGGGCCCTCCACTTT | CATSSTFGGDTALWALHF
few | 14 | TRBJ2-5 | TRBV5-1 | - | TGCGCCAGCAGCCCCACTCAAGCGGAAGAGACCCAGTACTTC | CASSPTQAEETQYF
- | 13 | TRBJ2-7 | TRBV7-9 | - | TGTGCCAGCAGCTTCCGGGACACAGGCGAGCAGTACTTC | CASSFRDTGEQYF
- | 15 | TRBJ2-7 | TRBV11-2 | - | TGTGCCAGCAGCTGGGGACTTTTTAGCTCCTACGAGCAGTACTTC | CASSWGLFSSYEQYF
- | 15 | TRBJ2-3 | TRBV9 | TRBD1 | TGTGCCAGCAGCGTAGCCGGGACAGGGGTAGATACGCAGTATTTT | CASSVAGTGVDTQYF